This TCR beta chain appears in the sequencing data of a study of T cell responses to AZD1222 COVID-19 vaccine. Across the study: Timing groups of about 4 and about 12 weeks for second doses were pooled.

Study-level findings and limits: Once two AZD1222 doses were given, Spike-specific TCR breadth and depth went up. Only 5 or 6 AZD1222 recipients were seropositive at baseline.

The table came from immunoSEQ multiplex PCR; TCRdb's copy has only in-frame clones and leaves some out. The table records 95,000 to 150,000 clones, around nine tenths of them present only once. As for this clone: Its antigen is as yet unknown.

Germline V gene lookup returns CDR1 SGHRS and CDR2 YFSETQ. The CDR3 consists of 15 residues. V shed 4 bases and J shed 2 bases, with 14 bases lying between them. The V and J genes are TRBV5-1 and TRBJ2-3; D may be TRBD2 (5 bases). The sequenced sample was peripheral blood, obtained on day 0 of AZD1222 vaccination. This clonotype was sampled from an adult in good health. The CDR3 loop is CASSQERPITDTQYF. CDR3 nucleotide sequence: TGCGCCAGCAGCCAGGAGCGGCCGATCACAGATACGCAGTATTTT.